Presented here are 27 T cell receptor beta chains from one specimen sequenced in a study of control samples from healthy donors and cancer patients (dated by TCRdb to 2019 to 2021). The library was produced with the immunoSEQ multiplex PCR assay. The source is immuneACCESS, and TCRdb retained only in-frame sequences with V and J called. Part of the clones is not carried over; for the studies checked, unresolved V genes explain less than half of this, and the remainder is unexplained. The sample contains about 86,000 clones, 94% of them found a single time. The ten biggest clones cover 4.5% to 5.5% of the sample. Sequenced material: blood. These receptors all stem from a young woman in good health.

The chain combines TRBV7-3 with TRBJ2-5; D is possibly TRBD2 (5 bases). This CDR3 is built from 15 residues. V was shortened by 5 bases and J by 0 bases, with 13 bases between the two germline ends. Germline CDR1 is SGHTA and CDR2 is FQGTGA. CDR3 sequence (DNA): TGTGCCAGCAGCCTCATGAGCGGCGACCAAGAGACCCAGTACTTC. Translating it yields CASSLMSGDQETQYF.

The chain recombines TRBV6-5 with TRBJ2-1, with 9 bases matching TRBD2. Germline V gene data show CDR1 as MNHEY and CDR2 as SVGAGI. The length of the CDR3 is 13 residues. J gave up 3 bases and V 7 bases, and 1 base lay outside the gene matches. The CDR3 sequence is CASKAGGYNEQFF. CDR3 bases: TGTGCCAGCAAAGCGGGAGGCTACAATGAGCAGTTCTTC.

This sequence joins TRBV6-4 and TRBJ2-3; possibly TRBD2 for D (6 bases). V was shortened by 0 bases and J by 4 bases, with 14 bases between the two germline ends. The CDR3 runs to 16 residues. Germline V gene sequence: CDR1 MRHNA, CDR2 SNTAGT. DNA for the CDR3: TGTGCCAGCAGTGACTCGGGAGGTGGATTATCAGATACGCAGTATTTT. Translated: CASSDSGGGLSDTQYF.

This chain connects TRBV25-1 to TRBJ1-1; maybe TRBD1 (6 bases). Germline loops: CDR1 MGHDK, CDR2 SYGVNS. The CDR3 consists of 15 residues. The V end was cut by 1 base, the J end by 6 bases, with 15 bases between. CDR3 residues: CASSESRGARAEAFF. Written as DNA, the CDR3 is TGTGCCAGCAGTGAATCTAGGGGGGCGCGGGCTGAAGCTTTCTTT.

The chain links TRBV3-1 (or the pseudogene TRBV3-2) to TRBJ2-1, with 14 bases fitting TRBD2. CDR1 and CDR2 from the germline V gene are LGHDT and YNNKEL (reference sequence). This CDR3 has 19 amino acids. V was pared by 3 bases and J by 3 bases, with 10 bases of the junction left unmatched. The CDR3 protein is CASSQGLAGVPVYYNEQFF. The CDR3 DNA sequence: TGTGCCAGCAGCCAGGGACTAGCGGGAGTCCCCGTATACTACAATGAGCAGTTCTTC.

This clone was seen once. The chain couples TRBV28 to TRBJ1-6; weak D call: TRBD1 (6 bases). The CDR3 spans 15 residues. With 3 bases removed from V and 10 bases from J, the gap between germline ends came to 16 bases. Per germline, CDR1 MDHEN and CDR2 SYDVKM. The CDR3 region has the DNA TGTGCCAGCAGTTTTGCGGGGGCGAGGGGATCACCCCTCCACTTT. Translation gives CASSFAGARGSPLHF. The whole variable domain, filled in from reference TRBV28 and TRBJ1-6, reads DVKVTQSSRYLVKRTGEKVFLECVQDMDHENMFWYRQDPGLGLRLIYFSYDVKMKEKGDIPEGYSVSREKKERFSLILESASTNQTSMYLCASSFAGARGSPLHFGNGTRLTVT.

This rearrangement joins TRBV20-1 to TRBJ1-1; TRBD1 might be the D (5 bases). The CDR3 runs 13 residues. Germline V lookup: CDR1 DFQATT, CDR2 SNEGSKA (reference sequence). The V end lost 3 bases, the J end lost 1 base, and 9 bases lay between the germline ends. CDR3 coding DNA: TGCAGTGCTAGTTCTACAGGGAACACTGAAGCTTTCTTT. This encodes CSASSTGNTEAFF.

In nucleotides, the CDR3 is TGTGCCAGCAGCGCCGGGGACGGACAGCCCCAGCATTTT. Encoded protein: CASSAGDGQPQHF. V and J are TRBV9 and TRBJ1-5; tentatively, D is TRBD1 (5 bases). The CDR3 is made up of 13 amino acids. CDR1 is SGDLS and CDR2 is YYNGEE in the germline V gene. V gave up 3 bases and J gave up 7 bases, with 11 bases separating them.

This chain links TRBV10-1 with TRBJ2-3; 9 positions agree with TRBD2. CDR1 and CDR2 (germline): WNHNN, SYGVQD (reference sequence). Losses at the gene ends were 3 bases for V and 3 bases for J; bases not matched to a gene: 1. The CDR3 length is 14 residues. The CDR3 loop reads CASSEAGGTDTQYF. The CDR3 DNA reads TGCGCCAGCAGTGAAGCGGGAGGTACAGATACGCAGTATTTT.

The chain recombines TRBV18 with TRBJ1-6; 7 nucleotides match TRBD1. V was pared by 0 bases and J by 3 bases, with 2 bases of the junction left unmatched. The CDR3 has 16 amino acids. The V gene's germline CDR1 is KGHSH and CDR2 LQKENI. The CDR3 reads CASSPPGDSYNSPLHF. CDR3 nucleotides: TGTGCCAGCTCACCACCGGGGGACAGCTATAATTCACCCCTCCACTTT.

V gene TRBV7-2 combines with J gene TRBJ1-1; D not certain. Deletions cut 2 bases from V and 4 bases from J, with 8 bases between. Germline lookup yields CDR1 SGHTA and CDR2 FQGNSA. There are 13 residues in the CDR3. This chain's CDR3 is CASSLLGVTEAFF. The CDR3 DNA sequence: TGTGCCAGCAGCTTACTTGGCGTCACTGAAGCTTTCTTT.

The chain carries TRBV24-1 and TRBJ2-3, with 10 bases that match TRBD1. In germline, CDR1 is KGHDR, CDR2 SFDVKD. The CDR3 totals 15 residues. The trim removed 7 bases at V and 4 bases at J, leaving 7 bases unmatched. The CDR3 protein is CATSQTGGGPDTQYF. The DNA of the CDR3 is TGTGCCACCAGCCAGACAGGGGGCGGACCAGATACGCAGTATTTT.

J is TRBJ2-3 and V is TRBV20-1; the D is unclear. CDR3 size: 15 residues. Germline CDR1 DFQATT, CDR2 SNEGSKA (reference sequence). Trimming took off 3 bases at V and 4 bases at J, with 17 bases between the two ends. The CDR3 nucleotides are TGCAGTGCTAGTAGTAGCCGCACTTCTGCAGATACGCAGTATTTT. It specifies CSASSSRTSADTQYF.

The V and J genes are TRBV5-6 and TRBJ2-3, with 9 bases fitting TRBD2. Trimming took 2 bases from V and 1 from J; bases not matched to a gene: 5. The CDR3 has 16 amino acids. Germline V gene lookup returns CDR1 SGHDT and CDR2 YYEEEE. CDR3 protein: CASSLFLAGGTDTQYF. DNA for the CDR3: TGTGCCAGCAGCTTATTTTTAGCGGGGGGCACAGATACGCAGTATTTT.

The chain is built from TRBV9 and TRBJ2-1; TRBD2 matches at 12 bases. Losses at the gene ends were 1 base for V and 5 bases for J; bases not matched to a gene: 4. CDR3 length: 16 amino acids. Germline V gene sequence: CDR1 SGDLS, CDR2 YYNGEE. CDR3 nucleotide sequence: TGTGCCAGCAGCGTAACTAGCGGGGGGCGGCACAATGAGCAGTTCTTC. Translated: CASSVTSGGRHNEQFF.

The chain links TRBV28 to TRBJ1-5; TRBD1 matches at 8 bases. Unmatched junction bases numbered 3, after V lost 6 bases and J lost 2 bases. The CDR3 length is 14 residues. Germline CDR1 is MDHEN and CDR2 is SYDVKM. The CDR3 is CASRGTGRNQPQHF. As DNA, the CDR3 is TGTGCCAGCAGGGGGACAGGCCGCAATCAGCCCCAGCATTTT. The full variable domain, its missing parts supplied by reference TRBV28 and TRBJ1-5, is DVKVTQSSRYLVKRTGEKVFLECVQDMDHENMFWYRQDPGLGLRLIYFSYDVKMKEKGDIPEGYSVSREKKERFSLILESASTNQTSMYLCASRGTGRNQPQHFGDGTRLSIL.

The CDR3 loop reads CASSQDSSNQPQHF. CDR3 DNA sequence: TGCGCCAGCAGCCAAGATAGTAGCAATCAGCCCCAGCATTTT. The chain links TRBV4-1 to TRBJ1-5, with D unresolved. The CDR3 covers 14 residues. Trimming took 0 bases from V and 0 from J, leaving 3 bases between them. Per the germline V gene, CDR1 is MGHRA and CDR2 is YSYEKL.

The chain joins TRBV27 to TRBJ1-1, with no clear D. The germline CDR1 and CDR2 sequences are MNHEY and SMNVEV (reference sequence). V gave up 2 bases and J gave up 2 bases, with 6 bases separating them. The CDR3 has 13 amino acids. CDR3 nucleotides: TGTGCCAGCAGTTTAAACGGAAACACTGAAGCTTTCTTT. It specifies CASSLNGNTEAFF.

The chain uses TRBV19 and TRBJ2-1; 11 positions agree with TRBD2. V lost 3 bases and J lost 8; bases outside the gene matches: 6. CDR3 length: 15 amino acids. Germline CDR1 reads LNHDA; CDR2 reads SQIVND (reference sequence). For the CDR3, the DNA is TGTGCCAGTAGTATCATTACTAGCGGGAGCGATGAGCAGTTCTTC. Encoded protein: CASSIITSGSDEQFF.

The chain recombines TRBV7-2 with TRBJ2-2; D may correspond to TRBD1 or TRBD2 (5 bases each). The CDR3 totals 15 residues. Germline loops: CDR1 SGHTA, CDR2 FQGNSA. Between the trimmed V and J ends, which lost 1 base and 6 bases, there was a span of 12 bases. The CDR3 loop reads CASSLGARGAGELFF. The CDR3, as DNA: TGTGCCAGCAGCTTAGGGGCCCGAGGGGCCGGGGAGCTGTTTTTT.

The chain combines TRBV19 with TRBJ1-2; 8 nucleotides match TRBD1. The CDR3 sequence is 16 residues long. Losses at the gene ends were 2 bases for V and 4 bases for J; bases not matched to a gene: 9. CDR1 and CDR2 from the germline V gene are LNHDA and SQIVND (reference sequence). The CDR3 region has the DNA TGTGCCAGTAGTATACCCTCAGGGGGCTACAGCTATGGCTACACCTTC. Translation gives CASSIPSGGYSYGYTF.

The chain couples TRBV14 to TRBJ1-6, with 9 bases matching TRBD1. Trimming removed 4 bases from V and 8 bases from J; junction bases left unmatched: 12. CDR1 is SGHDN and CDR2 is FVKESK in the germline V gene. The CDR3 sequence is 17 residues long. As DNA, the CDR3 is TGTGCCAGCAGCCGGTTACCGGGACAGGGTGGTTATTCACCCCTCCACTTT. This gives the protein CASSRLPGQGGYSPLHF.

This chain uses TRBV28 with TRBJ1-1; possibly TRBD1 for D (5 bases). The CDR3 runs to 13 residues. Between the trimmed V and J ends, which lost 10 bases and 13 bases, there was a span of 25 bases. The germline V gene encodes CDR1 MDHEN and CDR2 SYDVKM. The CDR3 spells CATPGEGSLGIFF. Written as DNA, the CDR3 is TGTGCCACCCCGGGGGAGGGCTCCCTTGGGATTTTCTTT.

The chain uses TRBV7-6 and TRBJ1-1; no reliable D call. Germline V CDR1 and CDR2: SGHVS, FNYEAQ. CDR3 length: 14 amino acids. With 0 bases removed from V and 2 bases from J, the gap between germline ends came to 7 bases. The CDR3, as DNA: TGTGCCAGCAGCTTAGCAGACGTCAACACTGAAGCTTTCTTT. Residues: CASSLADVNTEAFF.

V and J are TRBV29-1 and TRBJ1-2, with D possibly matching TRBD1 (6 bases). The germline V gene encodes CDR1 SQVTM and CDR2 ANQGSEA. This CDR3 is built from 17 residues. Trimming took off 3 bases at V and 2 bases at J, with 22 bases between the two ends. The DNA of the CDR3 is TGCAGCGTTGACGGGTTTGTGGGGGAGGGGGAAAACTATGGCTACACCTTC. Translation: CSVDGFVGEGENYGYTF.

The chain is built from TRBV7-3 and TRBJ2-6; TRBD2 might be the D (6 bases). Germline CDR1 SGHTA, CDR2 FQGTGA. This CDR3 region has 15 residues. V shed 5 bases and J shed 4 bases, with 12 bases lying between them. In DNA, the CDR3 is TGTGCCAGCAGCAGCCCCGGGAGAGGGGCCAACGTCCTGACTTTC. Translated: CASSSPGRGANVLTF.

V gene TRBV5-4 combines with J gene TRBJ2-7, with 10 bases aligning to TRBD2. In germline, CDR1 is SGHNT, CDR2 YYREEE (reference sequence). This CDR3 is 16 amino acids long. The junction had 13 bases not matched to a gene; V was cut back by 3 bases and J by 7 bases. This chain's CDR3 is CASSSLSGGPPREQYF. CDR3 nucleotide sequence: TGTGCCAGCAGCTCCCTTAGCGGGGGGCCTCCTAGAGAGCAGTACTTC.